Shown below are 17 T cell receptor beta chains from a single sample sequenced in a study of shared clonotypes between healthy human individuals. Clones were sequenced by immunoSEQ multiplex PCR, and TCRdb holds only the in-frame ones, with some missing. The sample holds roughly 1,800,000 clones, about 95% seen once. CD8 cells regarded as naive lacked CD45RO, were positively chosen for CCR7, and omitted terminally differentiated effector memory CD45RA+ cells. Sequencing input: naive CD8+ T cells sorted from blood. The receptors here all came from a man between 18 and 35 years old in good health.

The CDR3 DNA reads as TGTGCCAGCAGCCAATTCCAGTTTAGCACAGATACGCAGTATTTT. Translated: CASSQFQFSTDTQYF. The chain joins TRBV14 to TRBJ2-3; D not certain. The germline V gene has CDR1 SGHDN and CDR2 FVKESK. This CDR3 is built from 15 residues. Trimming took 2 bases from V and 0 from J, leaving 9 bases between them.

The chain combines TRBV5-1 with TRBJ2-1, with 10 bases matching TRBD2. Looked up from germline, CDR1 is SGHRS and CDR2 is YFSETQ. V shed 1 base, J shed 6 bases, and the junction held 4 bases outside the gene matches. The CDR3 is made up of 15 amino acids. CDR3 sequence (DNA): TGCGCCAGCAGCTTGACTAGCGGGGCCCCCAATGAGCAGTTCTTC. It specifies CASSLTSGAPNEQFF.

Notes on this clone: At one boundary the junction diverges from the germline segment, which might be a read error. The rearrangement joins TRBV29-1 to TRBJ1-1; 8 bases agree with TRBD1. CDR3 length: 13 amino acids. CDR1 and CDR2 from the germline V gene are SQVTM and ANQGSEA. The CDR3 DNA is TGCAGCGGTTCGACAGGGGCTTATGGTGAAACTTTCTTT. Residues: CSGSTGAYGETFF.

The chain combines TRBV27 with TRBJ2-7; a weak D match, TRBD1 (6 bases). This CDR3 is built from 15 residues. Germline loops: CDR1 MNHEY, CDR2 SMNVEV (reference sequence). V was cut by 0 bases and J by 5 bases, with 14 bases left in between. CDR3 bases: TGTGCCAGCAGTTTATCGGTGCAGGGGTTAAACGAGCAGTACTTC. Its translation: CASSLSVQGLNEQYF.

CDR3 residues: CASSRGTGTNYEQYF. CDR3 nucleotide sequence: TGCGCCAGCAGCCGAGGGACAGGGACAAACTACGAGCAGTACTTC. The V call is TRBV4-3, the J call TRBJ2-7; TRBD1 matches at 9 bases. The CDR3 length is 15 residues. The V gene's germline CDR1 is LGHNA and CDR2 YSLEER. Germline trimming cut 4 bases from V and 3 bases from J; bases unmatched to any gene: 7.

The chain couples TRBV9 to TRBJ1-2; D not certain. CDR3 length: 16 residues. Trimming stripped 8 bases from V and 0 bases from J, with 20 bases between. CDR1 and CDR2 from the germline V gene are SGDLS and YYNGEE. DNA for the CDR3: TGTGCCAGTGCCCCTGGGAGGTTAGGTTCTAACTATGGCTACACCTTC. Translated, it gives CASAPGRLGSNYGYTF.

This clone is a singleton in its sample. This sequence joins TRBV15 and TRBJ1-5; weak D call: TRBD1 (6 bases). Trimming removed 3 bases from V and 5 bases from J, with 14 bases in between. The CDR3 covers 15 residues. Germline V gene lookup returns CDR1 LNHNV and CDR2 YYDKDF (reference sequence). Here the CDR3 DNA reads TGTGCCACCAGCAGGGACAGAGGGTGGGATCAGCCCCAGCATTTT. It translates to CATSRDRGWDQPQHF.

The chain recombines TRBV5-8 with TRBJ2-5; TRBD1 aligns across 11 bases. The germline V gene encodes CDR1 SGHTS and CDR2 YDEGEE. The CDR3 covers 14 residues. Trimming at V came to 4 bases and at J to 3 bases, leaving 2 bases not matched to a gene. CDR3 sequence reads: CASSPGQGEETQYF. The CDR3 region has the DNA TGTGCCAGCAGCCCGGGACAGGGGGAAGAGACCCAGTACTTC. The variable domain in full, completed from reference TRBV5-8 and TRBJ2-5, reads EAGVTQSPTHLIKTRGQQATLRCSPISGHTSVYWYQQALGLGLQFLLWYDEGEERNRGNFPPRFSGRQFPNYSSELNVNALELEDSALYLCASSPGQGEETQYFGPGTRLLVL.

The chain uses TRBV13 and TRBJ2-7; D may correspond to TRBD1 or TRBD2 (5 bases each). Germline V gene lookup returns CDR1 PRHDT and CDR2 FYEKMQ (reference sequence). The germline V and J ends were trimmed by 8 bases and 2 bases, with 10 bases remaining between them. The CDR3 covers 12 residues. CDR3 loop: CASRDGPYEQYF. DNA for the CDR3: TGTGCCAGCCGGGACGGTCCCTACGAGCAGTACTTC.

J is TRBJ1-2 and V is TRBV6-6; 7 bases match TRBD1. V was clipped by 2 bases and J by 6 bases; unmatched bases: 6. Germline V gene data show CDR1 as MNHNY and CDR2 as SVGAGI (reference sequence). The CDR3 runs 14 residues. The CDR3 DNA reads as TGTGCCAGCAGTTACAGGGCCCAGGGGGATGGCTACACCTTC. The encoded protein is CASSYRAQGDGYTF.

This chain links TRBV7-9 with TRBJ2-5; D is unresolved. Germline lookup yields CDR1 SEHNR and CDR2 FQNEAQ (reference sequence). Between the trimmed V and J ends, which lost 8 bases and 5 bases, there was a span of 12 bases. The CDR3 consists of 12 residues. The CDR3, as DNA: TGTGCCAGCGCCGCAGTGGTCGAGACCCAGTACTTC. Its protein is CASAAVVETQYF.

This chain uses TRBV10-3 with TRBJ2-2; D uncertain. From germline, CDR1 is ENHRY and CDR2 SYGVKD. The CDR3 runs to 15 residues. Trimming removed 2 bases from V and 3 bases from J, with 10 bases in between. The CDR3 DNA follows: TGTGCCATCAGTGAGGGCCCGGGTGACACCGGGGAGCTGTTTTTT. It codes for CAISEGPGDTGELFF.

The sample holds one count of this clone. The chain links TRBV28 to TRBJ2-2; no definite D call. Trimming removed 5 bases at V and 3 bases at J, with 10 bases between. From germline, CDR1 is MDHEN and CDR2 SYDVKM. The CDR3 is 14 residues long. The CDR3 bases are TGTGCCAGCAGTCCCCTCCCCTACACCGGGGAGCTGTTTTTT. Its protein product is CASSPLPYTGELFF. The whole variable domain, filled in from reference TRBV28 and TRBJ2-2, reads DVKVTQSSRYLVKRTGEKVFLECVQDMDHENMFWYRQDPGLGLRLIYFSYDVKMKEKGDIPEGYSVSREKKERFSLILESASTNQTSMYLCASSPLPYTGELFFGEGSRLTVL.

For this clone: Distinct nucleotide sequences in the sample also encode this CDR3. CDR3 sequence (DNA): TGTGCCAGCAGCCCAGGACCTAATGAAAAACTGTTTTTT. This gives the protein CASSPGPNEKLFF. The gene calls are TRBV6-5 and TRBJ1-4; D call uncertain. The CDR3 runs to 13 residues. V gave up 6 bases and J gave up 3 bases, with 8 bases separating them. CDR1 is MNHEY and CDR2 is SVGAGI in the germline V gene.

This chain joins TRBV27 and TRBJ2-7; TRBD2 matches at 8 bases. In germline, CDR1 is MNHEY, CDR2 SMNVEV (reference sequence). The CDR3 has 13 amino acids. Trimming took 7 bases from V and 4 from J; bases not matched to a gene: 6. The chain's CDR3 is CASMSKRGYEQYF. The CDR3 bases are TGTGCCAGCATGTCGAAGCGGGGGTACGAGCAGTACTTC.

A word on this clone: This same CDR3 is encoded by further DNA sequences in the sample. In DNA form, the CDR3 reads TGTGCCAGCAGCCTTAACAATGAGCAGTTCTTC. This encodes CASSLNNEQFF. The chain employs TRBV13 and TRBJ2-1; no clear D gene. V lost 5 bases and J lost 5, with 4 bases in between. The CDR3 totals 11 residues. In germline, CDR1 is PRHDT, CDR2 FYEKMQ (reference sequence).

The gene calls are TRBV5-1 and TRBJ1-2; 8 positions match TRBD1. Germline-derived CDR1 and CDR2 are SGHRS and YFSETQ. This CDR3 is 15 amino acids long. Trimming removed 2 bases from V and 0 bases from J; junction bases left unmatched: 3. Here the CDR3 DNA reads TGCGCCAGCAGCTTCGGGACAGGTTCTAACTATGGCTACACCTTC. Translated, it gives CASSFGTGSNYGYTF.